This T cell receptor (beta chain) was observed in a study of tissue T cells after allogeneic stem cell transplantation. Study-level results: In patients and mice, blood and spleen missed much of tissue repertoire. Shared clones across patients were few; motif clustering revealed tissue-specific shared signatures.

This clone was found a few times. Its antigen is still unknown. Libraries were prepared by immunoSEQ multiplex PCR; TCRdb keeps only in-frame clonotypes and omits some of them. The repertoire includes 7,500 to 10,000 clones, 60% of them detected once, and 9.6% sits in the top ten. V lost 0 bases, J lost 6 bases, and 8 bases stayed unmatched. CDR1 and CDR2 (germline): LNHDA, SQIVND (reference sequence). CDR3 length: 17 amino acids. GI sites, liver, skin and spleen were taken after median 9.75 post-mortem hours. The clonotype comes from a woman between 18 and 49 years old with breast cancer. The gene calls are TRBV19 and TRBJ2-2, with 9 bases lining up with TRBD2. The sequences come from tissue from the jejunum, collected at autopsy. Here the CDR3 reads CASSIDGRREGPGELFF. The CDR3 DNA follows: TGTGCCAGTAGTATAGATGGTCGGCGGGAGGGCCCCGGGGAGCTGTTTTTT.